Each of the 20 T cell receptor beta chains below was sequenced from the same sample in a study of graft-versus-host responses after intestinal transplantation. Only in-frame clones appear in the TCRdb table, and some are missing; sequencing was by immunoSEQ multiplex PCR. Counted here are under 95,000 clones, approximately 78% occurring once; the ten biggest clones make up approximately 0.88%. Their antigens are not known. The source material was unstimulated CD4+ T cells sorted from spleen or lymph node cells, sampled before intestinal transplant. The receptors derive from a human donor who received an intestinal transplant.

The chain links TRBV25-1 to TRBJ1-5; a weak D match, TRBD1 (5 bases). V was pared by 4 bases and J by 0 bases, with 13 bases between. Germline V gene sequence: CDR1 MGHDK, CDR2 SYGVNS. The CDR3 is 16 amino acids. This CDR3 is CASSGPDICSNQPQHF. The CDR3 bases are TGTGCCAGCAGTGGACCGGACATATGTAGCAATCAGCCCCAGCATTTT.

CDR3 amino acids: CASSYDSRSSEQYF. Here the CDR3 DNA reads TGTGCCAGCAGTTACGACTCCCGATCCAGCGAGCAGTACTTC. The genes are TRBV6-6 and TRBJ2-7; no clear D gene. CDR1 and CDR2 from the germline V gene are MNHNY and SVGAGI (reference sequence). The CDR3 loop spans 14 amino acids. With 2 bases removed from V and 6 bases from J, the gap between germline ends came to 14 bases.

The CDR3 DNA reads TGCGCCAGCAGCTTGAAGGGGGAAGGAAACACCATATATTTT. Amino acids: CASSLKGEGNTIYF. The rearrangement uses TRBV5-1 and TRBJ1-3; a weak D match, TRBD1 (6 bases). V was shortened by 1 base and J by 4 bases, with 9 bases between the two germline ends. This CDR3 has 14 residues. Looked up from germline, CDR1 is SGHRS and CDR2 is YFSETQ.

This chain joins TRBV10-2 and TRBJ1-2, with a possible D match to TRBD1 (6 bases). V was cut by 8 bases and J by 6 bases, with 19 bases left in between. CDR3 size: 14 residues. CDR1 is WSHSY, CDR2 SAAADI, per germline. CDR3 protein: CASARGGPMNGYTF. CDR3 nucleotide sequence: TGCGCCAGCGCCCGCGGGGGGCCCATGAATGGCTACACCTTC.

The chain has TRBV5-1 and TRBJ2-3; 12 bases map to TRBD2. Germline-derived CDR1 and CDR2 are SGHRS and YFSETQ. With 0 bases clipped from V and 6 bases from J, the junction kept 5 bases outside the gene matches. The CDR3 length is 16 residues. CDR3 in DNA: TGCGCCAGCAGCTTGGGGAGACTAGCGGGAGCCGATACGCAGTATTTT. It encodes CASSLGRLAGADTQYF.

The CDR3: CASRLLRTGASYEQYF. The CDR3 DNA reads as TGTGCCAGCAGGCTGCTTCGGACAGGGGCCTCCTACGAGCAGTACTTC. The V and J genes are TRBV7-2 and TRBJ2-7; the match to TRBD1 covers 9 bases. CDR1 is SGHTA and CDR2 is FQGNSA in the germline V gene. The CDR3 runs 16 residues. Trimming cost V 6 bases and J 0 bases; bases outside gene matches: 9.

The rearrangement uses TRBV5-1 and TRBJ2-7; D is unresolved. The V gene lost 4 bases and the J gene lost 7 bases, with 12 bases spanning the gap. CDR3 size: 12 residues. Germline V lookup: CDR1 SGHRS, CDR2 YFSETQ. CDR3 nucleotide sequence: TGCGCCAGCAGCGTCCTTTCGGAGGAGCAGTACTTC. Its translation: CASSVLSEEQYF.

This clone was found once. V gene TRBV6-1 combines with J gene TRBJ1-3; D is undetermined. This CDR3 comprises 16 residues. Looked up from germline, CDR1 is MNHNS and CDR2 is SASEGT. V lost 2 bases to trimming and J lost 0 bases, with 11 bases between them. CDR3 in amino acids: CASSELVPRSGNTIYF. In DNA, the CDR3 is TGTGCCAGCAGTGAACTGGTCCCGCGCTCTGGAAACACCATATATTTT.

CDR3 protein: CASSPYGQGAGETQYF. The DNA of the CDR3 is TGTGCCAGCAGCCCCTACGGACAGGGGGCTGGGGAGACCCAGTACTTC. The V call is TRBV14, the J call TRBJ2-5; 11 nucleotides align to TRBD1. CDR1 is SGHDN, CDR2 FVKESK, per germline. V shed 4 bases, J shed 5 bases, and the junction held 9 bases outside the gene matches. There are 16 residues in the CDR3.

The gene calls are TRBV2 and TRBJ2-3; 8 bases fit TRBD2. The J segment lost 2 bases and the V segment lost 5 bases, leaving 3 bases of the junction unmatched. Germline V gene sequence: CDR1 SNHLY, CDR2 FYNNEI. CDR3 length: 14 amino acids. The CDR3 coding sequence is TGTGCCAGCAGTACGACTAGCGTCACAGATACGCAGTATTTT. Amino acids: CASSTTSVTDTQYF.

The gene calls are TRBV5-1 and TRBJ1-1; 10 bases fit TRBD1. The J segment lost 3 bases and the V segment lost 4 bases, leaving 6 bases of the junction unmatched. The CDR3 totals 15 residues. The germline V gene has CDR1 SGHRS and CDR2 YFSETQ. The CDR3 loop reads CASSPTGTGDTEAFF. The CDR3 nucleotides read TGCGCCAGCAGCCCCACCGGGACAGGGGACACTGAAGCTTTCTTT.

V and J are TRBV5-1 and TRBJ2-2; 7 nucleotides match TRBD2. Per the germline V gene, CDR1 is SGHRS and CDR2 is YFSETQ. Unmatched junction bases numbered 8, after V lost 6 bases and J lost 6 bases. The CDR3 contains 14 residues. The CDR3 DNA is TGCGCCAGCAAACTAGCGAACGGGCCCGGGGAGCTGTTTTTT. Translation gives CASKLANGPGELFF.

The gene calls are TRBV21-1 and TRBJ2-7; no DNA check was done on the table's D call, TRBD2. TRBV21-1 is marked as a pseudogene. There are 14 residues in the CDR3. The CDR3 sequence is CASRGSGRADEQYF. CDR3 coding DNA: TGTGCCAGCAGGGGTAGCGGGAGGGCCGACGAGCAGTACTTC.

This clone was seen only a few times. The chain employs TRBV29-1 and TRBJ1-4; D gene uncertain. Trimming took 2 bases from V and 6 from J, leaving 4 bases between them. The length of the CDR3 is 11 residues. Germline loops: CDR1 SQVTM, CDR2 ANQGSEA. CDR3 nucleotides: TGCAGCGTTGAACAGGATGAAAAACTGTTTTTT. Its protein product is CSVEQDEKLFF.

The CDR3 region has the DNA TGTGCCAGCAGCTTGGGCCGAGCTAGCGGGAACAATGAGCAGTTCTTC. Protein product: CASSLGRASGNNEQFF. V and J are TRBV5-5 and TRBJ2-1; 9 bases match TRBD2. V lost 0 bases and J lost 5; bases outside the gene matches: 6. In germline, CDR1 is SGHKS, CDR2 YYEKEE (reference sequence). The CDR3 contains 16 residues.

V usage is TRBV2 and J usage is TRBJ1-4, with 8 bases aligning to TRBD1. There are 14 residues in the CDR3. V shed 6 bases and J 11 bases; nucleotides not matched to a gene: 11. The germline V gene encodes CDR1 SNHLY and CDR2 FYNNEI. Here the CDR3 DNA reads TGTGCCAGCAGCGACTCGGGACAGGTGGGGAAACTGTTTTTT. This translates into CASSDSGQVGKLFF.

The chain joins TRBV6-5 to TRBJ2-7; 7 bases fit TRBD2. There are 13 residues in the CDR3. Per the germline V gene, CDR1 is MNHEY and CDR2 is SVGAGI. The V and J ends lost 5 bases and 6 bases, in that order; junction bases with no gene match: 7. The CDR3 nucleotides are TGTGCCAGCAGTGATAGGACTAGGACCGAGCAGTACTTC. Translation: CASSDRTRTEQYF.

This clone appeared once. The chain uses TRBV19 and TRBJ1-5; D unclear. The V end was cut by 4 bases, the J end by 5 bases, with 9 bases between. This CDR3 is built from 13 residues. CDR1 and CDR2 from the germline V gene are LNHDA and SQIVND (reference sequence). CDR3 in DNA: TGTGCCAGTAGTAGGGCCCCAGATCAGCCCCAGCATTTT. Amino acids: CASSRAPDQPQHF.

The chain has TRBV9 and TRBJ2-1; the match to TRBD2 covers 10 bases. With V trimmed by 0 bases and J by 9 bases, 12 bases remained unmatched. The CDR3 covers 17 residues. CDR1 and CDR2 (germline): SGDLS, YYNGEE. CDR3: CASSVAGTSLAGGEQFF. In DNA form, the CDR3 reads TGTGCCAGCAGCGTAGCCGGAACGTCTTTAGCGGGAGGTGAGCAGTTCTTC.

This clone was found once. The chain recombines TRBV2 with TRBJ2-1; a possible D gene is TRBD2 (5 bases). The CDR3 length is 16 residues. The ends were cut back, 3 bases at V and 0 bases at J, with 12 bases in the middle. CDR1 and CDR2 (germline): SNHLY, FYNNEI. CDR3 bases: TGTGCCAGCAGTGATCTAGCTCCGAGCTCCTACAATGAGCAGTTCTTC. Its protein product is CASSDLAPSSYNEQFF. The full variable domain, rest sourced from reference TRBV2 and TRBJ2-1, is EPEVTQTPSHQVTQMGQEVILRCVPISNHLYFYWYRQILGQKVEFLVSFYNNEISEKSEIFDDQFSVERPDGSNFTLKIRSTKLEDSAMYFCASSDLAPSSYNEQFFGPGTRLTVL.